Shown below are 6 T cell receptor beta chains from a single sample sequenced in a study of blood T cell dynamics during melanoma immunotherapy. The sample's time point: pre-treatment baseline. Assay used: immunoSEQ multiplex PCR; TCRdb lists only in-frame clones, some missing. The table records about 9,700 clones, 86% of them present only once. The sample in question was blood, obtained from a patient treated with checkpoint blockade. These receptor sequences come from a human donor with melanoma.

The chain couples TRBV6-6 to TRBJ2-7; D possibly matches TRBD1 or TRBD2 (5 bases each). Trimming took 5 bases from V and 4 from J, leaving 21 bases between them. This CDR3 comprises 16 residues. Germline lookup yields CDR1 MNHNY and CDR2 SVGAGI (reference sequence). The CDR3 is CASSTRPTLGPYEQYF. CDR3 DNA: TGTGCCAGCAGTACCAGGCCTACGTTGGGACCTTACGAGCAGTACTTC.

The chain carries TRBV28 and TRBJ2-2, with D perhaps being TRBD1 or TRBD2 (6 bases each). With 2 bases removed from V and 6 bases from J, the gap between germline ends came to 13 bases. Germline CDR1 is MDHEN and CDR2 is SYDVKM. The CDR3 extends over 15 amino acids. The CDR3 sequence: CASSLGVGGPGELFF. DNA of the CDR3: TGTGCCAGCAGTTTAGGTGTGGGGGGCCCCGGGGAGCTGTTTTTT. The full variable domain, completed using reference TRBV28 and TRBJ2-2, is DVKVTQSSRYLVKRTGEKVFLECVQDMDHENMFWYRQDPGLGLRLIYFSYDVKMKEKGDIPEGYSVSREKKERFSLILESASTNQTSMYLCASSLGVGGPGELFFGEGSRLTVL.

The chain links TRBV2 to TRBJ1-2; no firm D call. The ends were cut back, 2 bases at V and 7 bases at J, with 2 bases in the middle. Looked up from germline, CDR1 is SNHLY and CDR2 is FYNNEI. The length of the CDR3 is 10 residues. The CDR3 DNA reads TGTGCCAGCAGTGAACTTGGCTACACCTTC. Residues: CASSELGYTF.

The chain carries TRBV7-9 and TRBJ1-1; D is unclear. V shed 5 bases and J shed 4 bases, with 11 bases lying between them. The CDR3 consists of 13 residues. Germline-derived CDR1 and CDR2 are SEHNR and FQNEAQ (reference sequence). The CDR3 reads CASSTYGFTEAFF. CDR3 nucleotide sequence: TGTGCCAGCAGCACTTATGGGTTCACTGAAGCTTTCTTT.

The rearrangement links TRBV7-2 to TRBJ2-6; tentative D call: TRBD2 (5 bases). This CDR3 has 19 amino acids. V lost 0 bases and J lost 0, with 15 bases in between. Germline V lookup: CDR1 SGHTA, CDR2 FQGNSA. The CDR3 region has the DNA TGTGCCAGCAGCTTAGCGCATTTGAGGGTTAGCTCTGGGGCCAACGTCCTGACTTTC. Its protein product is CASSLAHLRVSSGANVLTF.

This sequence joins TRBV19 and TRBJ1-2; TRBD1 is a possible D gene (5 bases). In germline, CDR1 is LNHDA, CDR2 SQIVND (reference sequence). V was trimmed by 1 base and J by 3 bases, leaving 9 bases between them. This CDR3 spans 14 amino acids. CDR3 sequence (DNA): TGTGCCAGTAGTATAGTTGGGGGAGACTATGGCTACACCTTC. Translating gives CASSIVGGDYGYTF.